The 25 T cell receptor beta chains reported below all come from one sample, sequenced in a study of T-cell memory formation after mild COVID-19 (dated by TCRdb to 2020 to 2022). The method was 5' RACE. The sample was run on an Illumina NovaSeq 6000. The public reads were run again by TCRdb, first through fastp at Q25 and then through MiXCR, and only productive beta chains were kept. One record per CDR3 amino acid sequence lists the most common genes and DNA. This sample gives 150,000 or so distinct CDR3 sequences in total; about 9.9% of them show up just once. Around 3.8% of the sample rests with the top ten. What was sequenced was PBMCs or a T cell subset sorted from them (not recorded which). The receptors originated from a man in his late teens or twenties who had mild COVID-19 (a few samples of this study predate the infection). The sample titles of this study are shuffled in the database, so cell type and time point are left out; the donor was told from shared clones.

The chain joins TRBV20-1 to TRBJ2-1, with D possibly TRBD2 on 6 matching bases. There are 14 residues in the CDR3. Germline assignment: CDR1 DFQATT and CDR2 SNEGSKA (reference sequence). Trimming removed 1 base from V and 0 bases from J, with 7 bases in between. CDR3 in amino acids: CSARVGGSYNEQFF. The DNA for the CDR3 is TGCAGTGCTAGAGTCGGGGGCTCCTACAATGAGCAGTTCTTC.

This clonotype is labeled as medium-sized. In DNA, the CDR3 is TGTGCCAGCAGCTTGGGATTGGGCCATGAAAAACTGTTTTTT. Translation gives CASSLGLGHEKLFF. The gene calls are TRBV5-5 and TRBJ1-4; D uncertain. The CDR3 is made up of 14 amino acids. CDR1 is SGHKS, CDR2 YYEKEE, per germline (reference sequence). V was shortened by 0 bases and J by 6 bases, with 9 bases between the two germline ends.

The CDR3 bases are TGTGCCAGCAGCCAAGATCCCCGCGGTACTAGCACAGATACGCAGTATTTT. Encoded protein: CASSQDPRGTSTDTQYF. The V and J genes are TRBV3-1 and TRBJ2-3, with D unclear. The CDR3 is 17 amino acids. Germline-derived CDR1 and CDR2 are LGHDT and YNNKEL (reference sequence). The ends were cut back, 0 bases at V and 0 bases at J, with 13 bases in the middle.

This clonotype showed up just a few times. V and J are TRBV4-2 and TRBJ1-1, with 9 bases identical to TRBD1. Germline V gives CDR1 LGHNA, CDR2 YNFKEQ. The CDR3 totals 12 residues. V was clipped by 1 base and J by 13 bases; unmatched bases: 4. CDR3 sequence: CASSQGGQGGFF. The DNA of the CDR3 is TGTGCCAGCAGCCAAGGGGGACAGGGTGGTTTCTTT.

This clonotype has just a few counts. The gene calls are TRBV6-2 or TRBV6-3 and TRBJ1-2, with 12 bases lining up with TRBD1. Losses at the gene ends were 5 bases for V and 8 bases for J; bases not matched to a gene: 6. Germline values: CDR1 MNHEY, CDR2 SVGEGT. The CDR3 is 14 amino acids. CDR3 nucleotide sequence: TGTGCCAGCAGTGCCTGGGACAGGGGGCTCGGCTACACCTTC. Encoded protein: CASSAWDRGLGYTF.

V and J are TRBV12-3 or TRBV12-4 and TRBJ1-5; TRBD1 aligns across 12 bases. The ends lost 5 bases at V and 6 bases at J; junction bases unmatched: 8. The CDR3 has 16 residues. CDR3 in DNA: TGTGCCAGCAGTGCCAAGGGACAGGGGGCCTCTCAGCCCCAGCATTTT. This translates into CASSAKGQGASQPQHF.

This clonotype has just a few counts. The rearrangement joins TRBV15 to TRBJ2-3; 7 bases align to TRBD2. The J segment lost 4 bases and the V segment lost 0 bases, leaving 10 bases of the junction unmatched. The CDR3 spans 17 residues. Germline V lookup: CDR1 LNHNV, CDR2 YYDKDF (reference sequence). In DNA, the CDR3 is TGTGCCACCAGCAGAGATCGGGGGGAGGGGAGAGCAGATACGCAGTATTTT. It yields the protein CATSRDRGEGRADTQYF.

The CDR3: CASRPRGEAKNIQYF. As DNA, the CDR3 is TGTGCCAGCAGGCCCCGCGGTGAAGCCAAAAACATTCAGTACTTC. The chain carries TRBV6-5 and TRBJ2-4; no clear D. CDR3 length: 15 amino acids. Germline-derived CDR1 and CDR2 are MNHEY and SVGAGI. Trimming took 6 bases from V and 0 from J, leaving 12 bases between them.

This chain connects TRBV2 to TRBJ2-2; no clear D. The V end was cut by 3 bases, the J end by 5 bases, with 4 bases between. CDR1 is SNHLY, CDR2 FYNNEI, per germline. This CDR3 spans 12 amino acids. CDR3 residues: CASSDRTGELFF. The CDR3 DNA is TGTGCCAGCAGTGACAGGACCGGGGAGCTGTTTTTT.

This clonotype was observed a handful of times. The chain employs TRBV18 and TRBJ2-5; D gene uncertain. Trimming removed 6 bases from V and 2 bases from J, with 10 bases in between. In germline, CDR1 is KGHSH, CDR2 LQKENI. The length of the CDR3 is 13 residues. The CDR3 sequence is CASSPARQETQYF. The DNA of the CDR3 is TGTGCCAGCTCCCCCGCCCGTCAAGAGACCCAGTACTTC.

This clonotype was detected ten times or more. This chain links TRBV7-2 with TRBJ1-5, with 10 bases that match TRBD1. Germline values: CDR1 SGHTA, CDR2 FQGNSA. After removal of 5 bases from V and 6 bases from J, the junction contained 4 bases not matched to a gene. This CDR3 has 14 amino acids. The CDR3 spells CASSPDRGSQPQHF. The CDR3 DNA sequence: TGTGCCAGCAGCCCGGACAGGGGGAGTCAGCCCCAGCATTTT. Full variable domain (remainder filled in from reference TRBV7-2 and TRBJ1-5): GAGVSQSPSNKVTEKGKDVELRCDPISGHTALYWYRQSLGQGLEFLIYFQGNSAPDKSGLPSDRFSAERTGGSVSTLTIQRTQQEDSAVYLCASSPDRGSQPQHFGDGTRLSIL.

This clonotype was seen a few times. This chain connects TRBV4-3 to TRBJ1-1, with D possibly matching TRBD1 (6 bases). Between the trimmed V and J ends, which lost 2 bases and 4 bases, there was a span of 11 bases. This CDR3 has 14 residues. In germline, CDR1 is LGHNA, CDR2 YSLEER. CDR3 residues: CASSQNQGSTEAFF. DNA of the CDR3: TGCGCCAGCAGCCAAAATCAGGGGAGCACTGAAGCTTTCTTT.

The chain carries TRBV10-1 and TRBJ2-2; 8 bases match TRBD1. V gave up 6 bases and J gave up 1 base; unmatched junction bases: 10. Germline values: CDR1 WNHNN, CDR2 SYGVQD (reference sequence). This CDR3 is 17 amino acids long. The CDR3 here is CASSAYRGTGNTGELFF. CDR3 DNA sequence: TGCGCCAGCAGCGCCTATAGGGGGACAGGGAACACCGGGGAGCTGTTTTTT.

The DNA of the CDR3 is TGTGCCATCAAGGAGGCGGGGCCGCGAGCTACCCAGTACTTC. It is translated as CAIKEAGPRATQYF. This chain joins TRBV10-3 and TRBJ2-5, with D possibly being TRBD2 (6 bases). Germline V gene sequence: CDR1 ENHRY, CDR2 SYGVKD. V lost 7 bases to trimming and J lost 8 bases, with 20 bases between them. The CDR3 loop spans 14 amino acids.

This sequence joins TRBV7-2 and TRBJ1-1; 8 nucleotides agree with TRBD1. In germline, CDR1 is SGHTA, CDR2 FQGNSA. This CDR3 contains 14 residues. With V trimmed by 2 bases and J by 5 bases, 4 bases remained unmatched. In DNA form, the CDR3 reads TGTGCCAGCAGCTTAAACAGGGGGAGAACTGAAGCTTTCTTT. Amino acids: CASSLNRGRTEAFF.

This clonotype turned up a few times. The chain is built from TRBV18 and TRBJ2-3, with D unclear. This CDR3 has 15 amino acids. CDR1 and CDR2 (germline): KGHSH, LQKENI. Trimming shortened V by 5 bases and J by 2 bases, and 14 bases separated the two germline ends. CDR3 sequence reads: CASSAHSGLTDTQYF. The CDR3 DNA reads TGTGCCAGCTCAGCGCACTCGGGCCTCACAGATACGCAGTATTTT.

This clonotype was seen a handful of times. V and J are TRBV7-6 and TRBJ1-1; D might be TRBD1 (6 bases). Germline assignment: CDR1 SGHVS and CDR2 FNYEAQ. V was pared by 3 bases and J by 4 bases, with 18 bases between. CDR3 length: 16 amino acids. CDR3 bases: TGTGCCAGCAGCTTTGGGATAGGGGGGTCCGGCACTGAAGCTTTCTTT. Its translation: CASSFGIGGSGTEAFF. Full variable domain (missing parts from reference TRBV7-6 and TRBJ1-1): GAGVSQSPRYKVTKRGQDVALRCDPISGHVSLYWYRQALGQGPEFLTYFNYEAQQDKSGLPNDRFSAERPEGSISTLTIQRTEQRDSAMYRCASSFGIGGSGTEAFFGQGTRLTVV.

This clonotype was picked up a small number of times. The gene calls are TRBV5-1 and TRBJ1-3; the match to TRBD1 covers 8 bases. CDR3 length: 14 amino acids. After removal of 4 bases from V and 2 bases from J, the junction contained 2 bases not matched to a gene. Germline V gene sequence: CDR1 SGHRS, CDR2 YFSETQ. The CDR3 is CASSETGAGNTIYF. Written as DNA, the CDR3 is TGCGCCAGCAGCGAGACAGGGGCTGGAAACACCATATATTTT.

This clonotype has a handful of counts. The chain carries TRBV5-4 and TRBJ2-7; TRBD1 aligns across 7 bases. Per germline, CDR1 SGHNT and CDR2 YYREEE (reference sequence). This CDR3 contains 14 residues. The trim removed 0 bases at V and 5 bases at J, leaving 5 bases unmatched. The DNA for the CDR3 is TGTGCCAGCAGCTTGGGACAGGGAAGAAACGAGCAGTACTTC. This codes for CASSLGQGRNEQYF.

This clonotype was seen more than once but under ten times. The CDR3 reads CASSLLGQGSTNEKLFF. CDR3 DNA sequence: TGTGCCAGCAGCTTGCTGGGACAGGGTTCAACTAATGAAAAACTGTTTTTT. The V gene is TRBV11-2, the J gene TRBJ1-4, with 9 bases aligning to TRBD1. This CDR3 region has 17 residues. V gave up 3 bases and J gave up 0 bases; unmatched junction bases: 5. Germline loops: CDR1 SGHAT, CDR2 FQNNGV.

The CDR3 coding sequence is TGTGCCAGCAGCTCACAGGGGCCGGTATTAGGTTCACCCCTCCACTTT. Protein: CASSSQGPVLGSPLHF. This chain uses TRBV7-3 with TRBJ1-6, with TRBD1 identical over 7 bases. The CDR3 has 16 residues. CDR1 is SGHTA, CDR2 FQGTGA, per germline. V dropped 4 bases and J dropped 9; count of bases not matched to a gene: 12.

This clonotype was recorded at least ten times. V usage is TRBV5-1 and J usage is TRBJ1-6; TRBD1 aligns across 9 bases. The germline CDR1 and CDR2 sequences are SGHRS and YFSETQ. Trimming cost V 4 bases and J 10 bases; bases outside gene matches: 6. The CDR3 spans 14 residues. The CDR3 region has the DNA TGCGCCAGCAGCACGGGACAGGGTAGCTCACCCCTCCACTTT. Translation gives CASSTGQGSSPLHF.

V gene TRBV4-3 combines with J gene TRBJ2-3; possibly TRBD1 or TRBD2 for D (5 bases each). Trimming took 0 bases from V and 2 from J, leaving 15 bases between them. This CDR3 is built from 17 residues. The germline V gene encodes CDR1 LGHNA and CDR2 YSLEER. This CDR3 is CASSQDGPGRVTDTQYF. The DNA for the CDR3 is TGCGCCAGCAGCCAAGATGGTCCGGGACGGGTCACAGATACGCAGTATTTT.

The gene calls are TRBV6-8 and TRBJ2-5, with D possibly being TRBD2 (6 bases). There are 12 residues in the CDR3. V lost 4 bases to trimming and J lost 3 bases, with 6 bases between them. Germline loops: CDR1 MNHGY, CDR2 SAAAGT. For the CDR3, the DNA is TGTGCCAGCAGTTGCGGGGAAGAGACCCAGTACTTC. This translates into CASSCGEETQYF.

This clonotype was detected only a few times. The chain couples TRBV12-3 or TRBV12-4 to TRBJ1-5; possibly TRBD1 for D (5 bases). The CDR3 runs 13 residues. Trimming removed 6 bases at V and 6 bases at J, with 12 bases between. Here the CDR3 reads CASREGTGQPQHF. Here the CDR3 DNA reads TGTGCCAGCAGAGAGGGGACGGGTCAGCCCCAGCATTTT.